The sequence of this T cell receptor (beta chain) was determined in a study of blood T cells in healthy people across ages. Overall study findings and caveats: Diversity was higher, and naive CD4+ cells more numerous, in long-lived donors than in aged donors. Considered underestimates were the diversity estimates obtained from one million T cells.

The length of the CDR3 is 17 residues. V lost 0 bases, J lost 5 bases, and 12 bases stayed unmatched. Germline CDR1 LGHNA, CDR2 YNFKEQ. Next came a second PCR, run for about 6 to 11 cycles, which used a sample-barcoded 5' primer along with a J-beta primer mix. Every molecule of cDNA carried a tag from a template-switch adaptor with 12 random nucleotides. From each sample, at least 2.5 million paired-end reads containing CDR3 were obtained. TCRdb called the 5' RACE reads again in MiXCR, with one record for every CDR3 protein. This table has approximately 600,000 distinct CDR3 sequences, roughly three fifths appearing once. Remarks on this clonotype: Its cognate antigen is unknown.

The V and J genes are TRBV4-2 and TRBJ1-2; 7 nucleotides match TRBD1. This receptor was obtained from a man between 60 and 75 years old in good health. The sample was blood. CDR3 nucleotide sequence: TGTGCCAGCAGCCAAGAAGTAATCGCAGGGGGGGATTATGGCTACACCTTC. It yields the protein CASSQEVIAGGDYGYTF.